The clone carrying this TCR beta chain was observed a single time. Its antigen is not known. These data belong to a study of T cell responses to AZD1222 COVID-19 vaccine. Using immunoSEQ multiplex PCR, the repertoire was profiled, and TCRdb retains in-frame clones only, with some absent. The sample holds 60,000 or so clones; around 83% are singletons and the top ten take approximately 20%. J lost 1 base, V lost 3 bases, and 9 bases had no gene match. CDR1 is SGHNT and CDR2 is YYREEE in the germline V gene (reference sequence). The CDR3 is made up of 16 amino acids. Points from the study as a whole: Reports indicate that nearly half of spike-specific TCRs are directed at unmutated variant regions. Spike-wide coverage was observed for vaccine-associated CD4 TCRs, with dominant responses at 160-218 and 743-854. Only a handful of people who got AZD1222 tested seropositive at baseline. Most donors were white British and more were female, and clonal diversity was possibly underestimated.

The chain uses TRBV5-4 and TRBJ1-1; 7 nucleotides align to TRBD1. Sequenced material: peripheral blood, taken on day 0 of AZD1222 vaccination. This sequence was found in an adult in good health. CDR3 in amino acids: CASSSLRDSKNTEAFF. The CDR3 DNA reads TGTGCCAGCAGCTCGCTTCGGGACAGCAAGAACACTGAAGCTTTCTTT.